This TCR beta chain was recovered during a study of cytotoxic CD8 clonotypes in ibrutinib-treated CLL. Libraries were prepared by immunoSEQ multiplex PCR; TCRdb keeps only in-frame clonotypes and omits some of them. Here the sample spans 150,000 to 250,000 clones, approximately 68% being singletons. Germline trimming cut 6 bases from V and 9 bases from J; bases unmatched to any gene: 9. Germline CDR1 and CDR2: SQVTM and ANQGSEA. The length of the CDR3 is 13 residues. This material consisted of PBMCs, taken after 24 months of ibrutinib treatment. The chain links TRBV29-1 to TRBJ2-1; 9 bases line up with TRBD1. This TCR was sampled from a human donor with chronic lymphocytic leukemia. The CDR3 loop is CSVVTGGLGEQFF. As DNA, the CDR3 is TGCAGCGTGGTGACAGGGGGGTTGGGTGAGCAGTTCTTC.